This TCR beta chain was profiled in a study of siplizumab effects on memory and regulatory T cells. CDR1 is MNHNY, CDR2 SVGAGI, per germline (reference sequence). V dropped 4 bases and J dropped 3 bases, with 3 bases sitting between them. The CDR3 runs 11 residues. This table comes from immunoSEQ multiplex PCR, and its TCRdb copy is limited to in-frame clones, with some not included. The table lists about 100,000 clones, around 90% of them singletons. This receptor was identified in a human donor in good health. The V and J genes are TRBV6-6 and TRBJ2-5; D is unclear. The material sequenced was CD4+ T cells sorted from blood. This CDR3 is CASSWEETQYF. The CDR3 bases are TGTGCCAGCAGTTGGGAAGAGACCCAGTACTTC.